This TCR beta chain originates from a study of cytomegalovirus exposure and HLA in healthy donors. The V segment lost 0 bases and the J segment 5 bases; nucleotides outside the gene matches: 6. Germline values: CDR1 LNHNV, CDR2 YYDKDF (reference sequence). The CDR3 totals 15 residues. Study findings and constraints: The study put under 200 TCR beta chains on its list as cytomegalovirus-associated.

This clone was recorded only once. Its cognate antigen is unknown. The data were produced by immunoSEQ multiplex PCR, yet TCRdb's version contains in-frame clones alone and is incomplete. This table has approximately 300,000 clones, about nine tenths appearing once. This TCR came from a woman younger than 30 in good health and CMV-seronegative. The chain uses TRBV15 and TRBJ1-2; 7 bases are shared with TRBD1. Input material: PBMCs. This CDR3 reads CATSRDTGTDYGYTF. CDR3 bases: TGTGCCACCAGCAGAGATACCGGGACAGATTATGGCTACACCTTC.